The 9 T cell receptor beta chains in this list originate from one sample, sequenced in a study of shared clonotypes between healthy human individuals. The assay was immunoSEQ multiplex PCR, and TCRdb's table has in-frame clones only and misses some. The sample lists about 460,000 clones, approximately 71% occurring once. Sequencing used PBMCs. The receptors were sampled from a woman aged 40 to 50 in good health. Some clones in this sample may be carry-over from other donors' samples.

The V call is TRBV30, the J call TRBJ1-5; a weak D match, TRBD1 (5 bases). V was cut by 1 base and J by 6 bases, with 13 bases left in between. CDR1 is GTSNPN, CDR2 SVGIG, per germline (reference sequence). The CDR3 spans 14 residues. The CDR3 coding sequence is TGTGCCTGGAGTGGCGGAGGGGTGAGTCAGCCCCAGCATTTT. Translated, it gives CAWSGGGVSQPQHF.

The chain has TRBV30 and TRBJ2-3; D call uncertain. V shed 0 bases and J shed 1 base, with 5 bases lying between them. Germline loops: CDR1 GTSNPN, CDR2 SVGIG (reference sequence). The CDR3 has 13 amino acids. The DNA of the CDR3 is TGTGCCTGGAGTGTACTGGGCACAGATACGCAGTATTTT. Protein product: CAWSVLGTDTQYF. Together with reference TRBV30 and TRBJ2-3, the CDR3 gives the full variable domain: SQTIHQWPATLVQPVGSPLSLECTVEGTSNPNLYWYRQAAGRGLQLLFYSVGIGQISSEVPQNLSASRPQDRQFILSSKKLLLSDSGFYLCAWSVLGTDTQYFGPGTRLTVL.

This chain links TRBV28 with TRBJ1-2, with a weak D call TRBD1 (5 bases). V lost 2 bases and J lost 7, with 8 bases in between. CDR3 length: 12 residues. Germline V gene sequence: CDR1 MDHEN, CDR2 SYDVKM. The CDR3 region has the DNA TGTGCCAGCAGTTTACCAGGGTTTGGCTACACCTTC. As protein: CASSLPGFGYTF.

The J gene is TRBJ1-2, the V gene TRBV28; D remains unclear. This CDR3 contains 11 residues. CDR1 is MDHEN, CDR2 SYDVKM, per germline. V lost 5 bases, J lost 8 bases, and 9 bases lay in between. Here the CDR3 reads CASSGPGGYTF. CDR3 nucleotides: TGTGCCAGCAGTGGACCGGGAGGCTACACCTTC.

Concerning this clone itself: A far larger clone differs by one base, so this is likely a read error. This CDR3 is also generated by other DNA sequences in the sample. The rearrangement uses TRBV10-3 and TRBJ1-2, with D tentatively TRBD1 (6 bases). Germline V gene data show CDR1 as ENHRY and CDR2 as SYGVKD. The CDR3 has 13 residues. The CDR3 here is CATDELGQNGYTF. CDR3 nucleotide sequence: TGCGCCACCGACGAACTTGGACAGAATGGCTACACCTTC.

The chain combines TRBV15 with TRBJ2-7; 12 bases line up with TRBD1. CDR3 length: 17 residues. V gave up 0 bases and J gave up 4 bases; unmatched junction bases: 7. Germline V gene data show CDR1 as LNHNV and CDR2 as YYDKDF (reference sequence). The CDR3, as DNA: TGTGCCACCAGCAGAGATTTGGCGGGACAGGGGGCATACGAGCAGTACTTC. This translates into CATSRDLAGQGAYEQYF.

The CDR3 sequence is CASSLVGGYEQYF. CDR3 DNA: TGTGCCAGCAGCCTTGTGGGGGGCTACGAGCAGTACTTC. This chain links TRBV2 with TRBJ2-7; TRBD2 is a possible D gene (6 bases). The CDR3 spans 13 residues. The V gene's germline CDR1 is SNHLY and CDR2 FYNNEI. The V gene lost 6 bases and the J gene lost 3 bases, with 12 bases spanning the gap. Supplemented by reference TRBV2 and TRBJ2-7, the full variable domain reads EPEVTQTPSHQVTQMGQEVILRCVPISNHLYFYWYRQILGQKVEFLVSFYNNEISEKSEIFDDQFSVERPDGSNFTLKIRSTKLEDSAMYFCASSLVGGYEQYFGPGTRLTVT.

The chain employs TRBV7-8 and TRBJ2-1; D uncertain. From germline, CDR1 is SGHVS and CDR2 FQNEAQ. The CDR3 is made up of 12 amino acids. Trimming cost V 6 bases and J 4 bases, with 7 bases left between them. As DNA, the CDR3 is TGTGCCAGCAGTGGCGGTTACAATGAGCAGTTCTTC. Encoded protein: CASSGGYNEQFF. The full variable domain, with the rest looked up from reference TRBV7-8 and TRBJ2-1, is GAGVSQSPRYKVAKRGQDVALRCDPISGHVSLFWYQQALGQGPEFLTYFQNEAQLDKSGLPSDRFFAERPEGSVSTLKIQRTQQEDSAVYLCASSGGYNEQFFGPGTRLTVL.

This clone was seen more than once but under ten times. The rearrangement links TRBV30 to TRBJ2-3; D possibly corresponds to TRBD2 (6 bases). Germline CDR1 reads GTSNPN; CDR2 reads SVGIG (reference sequence). This CDR3 spans 13 amino acids. V was trimmed by 5 bases and J by 4 bases, leaving 13 bases between them. Here the CDR3 reads CAWDVGGADTQYF. The CDR3 nucleotides are TGTGCCTGGGATGTAGGAGGGGCAGATACGCAGTATTTT.